This T cell receptor (beta chain) was recorded in a study of siplizumab effects on memory and regulatory T cells. The germline CDR1 and CDR2 sequences are KGHSH and LQKENI. The V and J ends lost 4 bases and 3 bases respectively, with 15 bases between them. The CDR3 is made up of 15 amino acids. Overall study findings and caveats: Naive T cells were seemingly more diverse than memory cells, and major contributions to the alloresponse seemed to be made by them.

Repertoires were generated with immunoSEQ multiplex PCR, while TCRdb's copy carries only in-frame clones and drops some. The table shows about 120,000 clones, with around 93% occurring only once. With regard to this clone: The antigen is undetermined.

The chain uses TRBV18 and TRBJ1-1; TRBD1 might be the D (6 bases). The sequence came from a human donor in good health. Sequencing was performed on non-Treg CD4+ T cells sorted from blood. The CDR3 coding sequence is TGTGCCAGCTCACAGACCAGGGGTAAGGACACTGAAGCTTTCTTT. Translated: CASSQTRGKDTEAFF.